This TCR beta chain appears in the sequencing data of a study of T cell responses to AZD1222 COVID-19 vaccine. Profiling relied on immunoSEQ multiplex PCR, and the TCRdb table lists in-frame clones only, not all of them. Among about 87,000 clones listed, around 87% were seen once. Study results and caveats: Vaccine-associated CD4 TCRs ranged over spike, dominating at 160-218 and 743-854.

Note on this clone: The antigen remains unidentified.

The CDR3 runs 15 residues. The germline V gene has CDR1 LNHDA and CDR2 SQIVND (reference sequence). V shed 5 bases and J 6 bases; nucleotides not matched to a gene: 6. The rearrangement uses TRBV19 and TRBJ1-6; TRBD1 aligns across 8 bases. Sequenced material: peripheral blood, taken on day 0 of AZD1222 vaccination. This clonotype was sampled from an adult in good health. The CDR3 DNA sequence: TGTGCCAGTAGTCCGCAGGGGGCACCTAATTCACCCCTCCACTTT. This gives the protein CASSPQGAPNSPLHF.